In this sample, the clone carrying this TCR beta chain turned up many times. Its cognate antigen is unknown. CDR3-region Arm-PCR and iRepertoire HTBI primers produced the TCR beta libraries. Per the original data handling: Segment identification across samples yielded 62 TRBV and roughly 14 TRBJ segments. TCRdb redid the calling of the multiplex PCR reads with MiXCR, one entry per CDR3 protein. TCRdb, not the authors, supplied the V and J calls. The table has about 420,000 distinct CDR3 sequences, roughly 17% seen once. This specimen comes from a study of regulatory T cells in long-lasting Graves disease. Time point specified: newly diagnosed GD, antithyroid drugs for less than 3 months. There was RNA extracted from PBMCs, and the TCR library was made from it. Blood from the periphery, around 9.3 milliliters in all, was drawn into EDTA tubes. Study conclusions and caveats: Persistent Graves' cases showed lower TCR diversity than newly diagnosed cases.

V was shortened by 6 bases and J by 4 bases, with 10 bases between the two germline ends. Germline CDR1 KGHSH, CDR2 LQKENI. The CDR3 spans 13 residues. These data were also reused for a study on T cells in Graves' hyperthyroidism and ophthalmopathy. As that study records: An initial round of RT-PCR targeting the TCR CDR3 relied on the HTBI primer set.

The chain links TRBV18 to TRBJ2-1; D is uncertain. The receptor comes from a woman aged 18-29 years with Graves disease. The specimen comprised peripheral blood mononuclear cells (PBMCs), sampled at new diagnosis, from a patient treated with antithyroid drugs. The CDR3 loop is CASSGSLYNEQFF. Here the CDR3 DNA reads TGTGCCAGCTCTGGCAGTCTTTACAATGAGCAGTTCTTC. Drawing the rest from reference TRBV18 and TRBJ2-1, the complete variable domain is NAGVMQNPRHLVRRRGQEARLRCSPMKGHSHVYWYRQLPEEGLKFMVYLQKENIIDESGMPKERFSAEFPKEGPSILRIQQVVRGDSAAYFCASSGSLYNEQFFGPGTRLTVL.